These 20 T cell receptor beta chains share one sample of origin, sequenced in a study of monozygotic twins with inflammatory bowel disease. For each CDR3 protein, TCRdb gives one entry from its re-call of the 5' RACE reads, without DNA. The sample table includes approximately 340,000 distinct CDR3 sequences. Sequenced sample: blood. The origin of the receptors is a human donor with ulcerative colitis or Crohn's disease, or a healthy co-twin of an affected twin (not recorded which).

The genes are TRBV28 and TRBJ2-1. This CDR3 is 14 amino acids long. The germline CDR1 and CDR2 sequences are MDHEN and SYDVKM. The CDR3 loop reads CASSLYSLGNEQFF.

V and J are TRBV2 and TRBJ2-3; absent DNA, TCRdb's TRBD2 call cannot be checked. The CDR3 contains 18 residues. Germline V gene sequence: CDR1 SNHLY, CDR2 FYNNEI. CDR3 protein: CASSPEGTSGRITDTQYF.

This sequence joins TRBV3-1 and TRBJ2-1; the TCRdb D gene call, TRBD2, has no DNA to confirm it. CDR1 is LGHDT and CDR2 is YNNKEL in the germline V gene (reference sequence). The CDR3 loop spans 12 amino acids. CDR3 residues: CASSQTSGKQFF.

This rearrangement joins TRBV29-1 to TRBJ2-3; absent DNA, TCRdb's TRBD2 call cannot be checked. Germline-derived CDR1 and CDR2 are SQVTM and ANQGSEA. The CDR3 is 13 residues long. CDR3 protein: CSVGTLGGYTQYF.

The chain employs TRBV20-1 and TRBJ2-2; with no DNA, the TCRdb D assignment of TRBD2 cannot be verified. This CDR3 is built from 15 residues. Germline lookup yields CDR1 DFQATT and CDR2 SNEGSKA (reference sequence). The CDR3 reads CSAKTSGGPTGELFF.

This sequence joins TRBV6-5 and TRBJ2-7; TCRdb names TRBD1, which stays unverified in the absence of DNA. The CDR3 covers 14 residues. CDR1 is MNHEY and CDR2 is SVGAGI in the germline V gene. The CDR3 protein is CASSLRTGGYEQYF.

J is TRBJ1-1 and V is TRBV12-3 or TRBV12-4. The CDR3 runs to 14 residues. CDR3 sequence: CASSLALKNTEAFF.

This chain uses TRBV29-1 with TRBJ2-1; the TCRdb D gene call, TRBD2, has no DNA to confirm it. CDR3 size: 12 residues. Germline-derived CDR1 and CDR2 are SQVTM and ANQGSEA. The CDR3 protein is CSVGRASNEQFF.

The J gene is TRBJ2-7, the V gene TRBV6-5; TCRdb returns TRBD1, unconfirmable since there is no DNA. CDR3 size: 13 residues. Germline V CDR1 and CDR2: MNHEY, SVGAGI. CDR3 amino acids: CASSYGAAPEQYF.

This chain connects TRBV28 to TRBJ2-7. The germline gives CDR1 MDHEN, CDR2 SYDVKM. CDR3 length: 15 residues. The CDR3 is CASSPRRSPPYEQYF.

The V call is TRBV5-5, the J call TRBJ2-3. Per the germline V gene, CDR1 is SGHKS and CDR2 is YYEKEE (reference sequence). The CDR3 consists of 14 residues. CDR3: CASSLDGRTDTQYF. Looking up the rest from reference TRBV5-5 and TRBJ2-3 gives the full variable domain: DAGVTQSPTHLIKTRGQQVTLRCSPISGHKSVSWYQQVLGQGPQFIFQYYEKEERGRGNFPDRFSARQFPNYSSELNVNALLLGDSALYLCASSLDGRTDTQYFGPGTRLTVL.

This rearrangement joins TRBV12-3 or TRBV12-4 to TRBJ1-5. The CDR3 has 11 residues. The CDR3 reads CASSFREPQHF.

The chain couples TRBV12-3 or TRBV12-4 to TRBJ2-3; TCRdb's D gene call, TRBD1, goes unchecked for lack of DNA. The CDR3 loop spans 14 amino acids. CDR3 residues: CASDSRGSTDTQYF.

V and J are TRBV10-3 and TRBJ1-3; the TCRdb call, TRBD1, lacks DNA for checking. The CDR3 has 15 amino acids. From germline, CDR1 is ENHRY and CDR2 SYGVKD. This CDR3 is CAISPWTRSGNTIYF.

The CDR3 loop reads CASSEAHGQGFDEQYF. The chain has TRBV6-1 and TRBJ2-7; lacking DNA, the TRBD1 call made by TCRdb goes unchecked. This CDR3 contains 16 residues. Germline V lookup: CDR1 MNHNS, CDR2 SASEGT.

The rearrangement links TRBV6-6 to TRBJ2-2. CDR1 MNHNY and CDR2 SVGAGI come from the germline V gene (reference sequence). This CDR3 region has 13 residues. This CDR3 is CASTLRTAGELFF.

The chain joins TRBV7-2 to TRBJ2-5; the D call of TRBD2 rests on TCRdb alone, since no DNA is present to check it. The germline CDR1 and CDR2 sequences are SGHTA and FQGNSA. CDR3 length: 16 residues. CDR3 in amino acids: CASSFRLAGGKETQYF.

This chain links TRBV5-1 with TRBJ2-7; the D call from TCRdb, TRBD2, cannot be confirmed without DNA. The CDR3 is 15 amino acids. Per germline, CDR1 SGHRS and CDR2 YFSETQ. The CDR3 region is CASSYSGTSSYEQYF.

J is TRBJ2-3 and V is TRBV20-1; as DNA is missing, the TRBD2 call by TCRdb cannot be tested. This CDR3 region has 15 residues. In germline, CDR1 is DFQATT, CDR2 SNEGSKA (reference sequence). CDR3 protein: CSAITGLASTDTQYF.

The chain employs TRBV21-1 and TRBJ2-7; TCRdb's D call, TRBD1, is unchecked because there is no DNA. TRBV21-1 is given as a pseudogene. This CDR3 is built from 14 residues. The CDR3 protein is CASSKRTGPYEQYF.